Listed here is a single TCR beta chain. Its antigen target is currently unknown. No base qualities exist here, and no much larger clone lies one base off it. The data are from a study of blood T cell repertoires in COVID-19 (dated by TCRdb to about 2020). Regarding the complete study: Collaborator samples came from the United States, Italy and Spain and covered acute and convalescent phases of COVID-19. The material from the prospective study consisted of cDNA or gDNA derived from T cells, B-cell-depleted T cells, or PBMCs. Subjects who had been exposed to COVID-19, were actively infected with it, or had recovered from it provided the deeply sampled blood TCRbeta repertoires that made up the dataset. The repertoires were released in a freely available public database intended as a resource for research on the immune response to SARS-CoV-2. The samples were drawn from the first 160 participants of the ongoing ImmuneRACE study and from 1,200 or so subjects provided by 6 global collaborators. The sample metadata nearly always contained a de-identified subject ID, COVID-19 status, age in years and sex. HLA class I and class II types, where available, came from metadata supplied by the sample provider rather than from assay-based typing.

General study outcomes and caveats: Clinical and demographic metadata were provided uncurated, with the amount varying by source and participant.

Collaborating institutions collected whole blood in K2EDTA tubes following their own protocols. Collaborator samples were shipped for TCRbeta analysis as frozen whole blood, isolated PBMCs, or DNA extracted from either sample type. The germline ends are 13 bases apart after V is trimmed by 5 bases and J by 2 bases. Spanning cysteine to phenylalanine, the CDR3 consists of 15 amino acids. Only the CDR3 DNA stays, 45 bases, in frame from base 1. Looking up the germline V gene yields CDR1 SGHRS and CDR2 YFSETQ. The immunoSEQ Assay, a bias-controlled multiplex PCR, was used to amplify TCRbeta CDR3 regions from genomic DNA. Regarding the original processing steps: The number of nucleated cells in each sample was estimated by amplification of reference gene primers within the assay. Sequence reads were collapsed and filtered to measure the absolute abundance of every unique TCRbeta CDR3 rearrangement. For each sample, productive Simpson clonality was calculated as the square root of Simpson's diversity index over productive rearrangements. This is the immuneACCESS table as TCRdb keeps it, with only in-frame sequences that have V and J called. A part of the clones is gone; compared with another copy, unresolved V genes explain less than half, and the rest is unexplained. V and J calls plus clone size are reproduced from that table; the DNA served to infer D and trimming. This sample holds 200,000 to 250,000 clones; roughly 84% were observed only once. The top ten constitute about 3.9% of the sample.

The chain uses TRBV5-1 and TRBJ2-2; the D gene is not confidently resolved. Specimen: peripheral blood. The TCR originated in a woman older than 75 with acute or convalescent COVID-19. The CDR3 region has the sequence CASSPSTANTGELFF. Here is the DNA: TGCGCCAGCAGTCCGTCAACAGCAAACACCGGGGAGCTGTTTTTT.